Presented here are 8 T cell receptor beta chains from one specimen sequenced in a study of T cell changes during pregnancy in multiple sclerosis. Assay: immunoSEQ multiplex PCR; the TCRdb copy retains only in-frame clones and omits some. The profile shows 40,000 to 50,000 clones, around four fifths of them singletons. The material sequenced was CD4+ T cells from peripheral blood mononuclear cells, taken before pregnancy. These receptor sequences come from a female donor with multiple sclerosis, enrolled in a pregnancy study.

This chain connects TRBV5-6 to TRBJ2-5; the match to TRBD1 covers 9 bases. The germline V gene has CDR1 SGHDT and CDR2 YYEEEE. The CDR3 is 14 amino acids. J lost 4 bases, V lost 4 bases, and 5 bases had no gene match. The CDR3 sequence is CASSLPDRGETQYF. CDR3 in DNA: TGTGCCAGCAGCCTCCCGGACAGGGGAGAGACCCAGTACTTC.

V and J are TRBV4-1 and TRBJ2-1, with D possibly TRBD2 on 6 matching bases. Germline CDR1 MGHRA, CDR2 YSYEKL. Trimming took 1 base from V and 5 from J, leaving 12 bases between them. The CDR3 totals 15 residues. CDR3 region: CASSQAGGFNNEQFF. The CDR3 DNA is TGCGCCAGCAGCCAAGCCGGGGGATTTAACAATGAGCAGTTCTTC.

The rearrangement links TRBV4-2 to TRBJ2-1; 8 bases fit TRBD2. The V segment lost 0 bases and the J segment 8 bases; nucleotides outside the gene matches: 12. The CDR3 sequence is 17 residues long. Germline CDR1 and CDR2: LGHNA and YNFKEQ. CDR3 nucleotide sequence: TGTGCCAGCAGCCAAGAGGATCAGGGCGGGAGGACTTATGAGCAGTTCTTC. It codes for CASSQEDQGGRTYEQFF.

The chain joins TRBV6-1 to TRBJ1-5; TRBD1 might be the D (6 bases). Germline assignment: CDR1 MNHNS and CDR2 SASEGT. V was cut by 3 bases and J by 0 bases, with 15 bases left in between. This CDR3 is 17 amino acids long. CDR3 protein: CASSDLDRTASNQPQHF. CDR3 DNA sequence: TGTGCCAGCAGTGACCTAGACAGGACGGCTAGCAATCAGCCCCAGCATTTT.

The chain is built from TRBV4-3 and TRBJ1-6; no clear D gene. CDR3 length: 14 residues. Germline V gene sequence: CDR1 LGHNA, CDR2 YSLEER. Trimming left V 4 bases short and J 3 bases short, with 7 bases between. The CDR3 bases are TGCGCCAGCAGCCCGAGCCTCTATAATTCACCCCTCCACTTT. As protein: CASSPSLYNSPLHF.

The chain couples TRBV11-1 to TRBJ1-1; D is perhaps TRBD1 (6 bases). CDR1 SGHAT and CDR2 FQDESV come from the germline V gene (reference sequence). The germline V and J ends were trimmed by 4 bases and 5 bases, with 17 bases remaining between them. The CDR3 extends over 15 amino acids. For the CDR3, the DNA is TGTGCCAGCAGCTCCGCATTGGGGCAGGGGACTGAAGCTTTCTTT. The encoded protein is CASSSALGQGTEAFF.

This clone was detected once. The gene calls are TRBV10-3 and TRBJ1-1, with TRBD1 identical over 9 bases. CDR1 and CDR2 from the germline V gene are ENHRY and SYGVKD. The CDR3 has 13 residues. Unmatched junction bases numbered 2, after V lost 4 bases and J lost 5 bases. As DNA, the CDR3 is TGTGCCATCAGTGGGGACAGGGCGACTGAAGCTTTCTTT. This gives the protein CAISGDRATEAFF.

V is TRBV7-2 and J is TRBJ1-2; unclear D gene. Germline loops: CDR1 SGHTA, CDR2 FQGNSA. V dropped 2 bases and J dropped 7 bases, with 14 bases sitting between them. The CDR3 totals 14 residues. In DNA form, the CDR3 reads TGTGCCAGCAGCTTATCCGGGTGGGAGGCTGGCTACACCTTC. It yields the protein CASSLSGWEAGYTF.